This T cell receptor (beta chain) was documented in a study of blood T cell repertoires in COVID-19. Germline loops: CDR1 SGHRS, CDR2 YFSETQ. The V segment lost 4 bases and the J segment 7 bases; nucleotides outside the gene matches: 6. This CDR3 has 15 residues. The repertoire was sequenced with immunoSEQ multiplex PCR; TCRdb's copy has only in-frame clones and lacks some. The sample consists of about 210,000 clones, about nine tenths of them appearing once. The sequencing sample was made of PBMCs or T cells enriched from blood (not recorded which). This chain joins TRBV5-1 and TRBJ1-6; 9 bases are a match to TRBD1. This clonotype was sampled from a young man with acute COVID-19. The DNA for the CDR3 is TGCGCCAGCAGCCTTGGACAGGGGCCCAATTCACCCCTCCACTTT. Amino acids: CASSLGQGPNSPLHF.